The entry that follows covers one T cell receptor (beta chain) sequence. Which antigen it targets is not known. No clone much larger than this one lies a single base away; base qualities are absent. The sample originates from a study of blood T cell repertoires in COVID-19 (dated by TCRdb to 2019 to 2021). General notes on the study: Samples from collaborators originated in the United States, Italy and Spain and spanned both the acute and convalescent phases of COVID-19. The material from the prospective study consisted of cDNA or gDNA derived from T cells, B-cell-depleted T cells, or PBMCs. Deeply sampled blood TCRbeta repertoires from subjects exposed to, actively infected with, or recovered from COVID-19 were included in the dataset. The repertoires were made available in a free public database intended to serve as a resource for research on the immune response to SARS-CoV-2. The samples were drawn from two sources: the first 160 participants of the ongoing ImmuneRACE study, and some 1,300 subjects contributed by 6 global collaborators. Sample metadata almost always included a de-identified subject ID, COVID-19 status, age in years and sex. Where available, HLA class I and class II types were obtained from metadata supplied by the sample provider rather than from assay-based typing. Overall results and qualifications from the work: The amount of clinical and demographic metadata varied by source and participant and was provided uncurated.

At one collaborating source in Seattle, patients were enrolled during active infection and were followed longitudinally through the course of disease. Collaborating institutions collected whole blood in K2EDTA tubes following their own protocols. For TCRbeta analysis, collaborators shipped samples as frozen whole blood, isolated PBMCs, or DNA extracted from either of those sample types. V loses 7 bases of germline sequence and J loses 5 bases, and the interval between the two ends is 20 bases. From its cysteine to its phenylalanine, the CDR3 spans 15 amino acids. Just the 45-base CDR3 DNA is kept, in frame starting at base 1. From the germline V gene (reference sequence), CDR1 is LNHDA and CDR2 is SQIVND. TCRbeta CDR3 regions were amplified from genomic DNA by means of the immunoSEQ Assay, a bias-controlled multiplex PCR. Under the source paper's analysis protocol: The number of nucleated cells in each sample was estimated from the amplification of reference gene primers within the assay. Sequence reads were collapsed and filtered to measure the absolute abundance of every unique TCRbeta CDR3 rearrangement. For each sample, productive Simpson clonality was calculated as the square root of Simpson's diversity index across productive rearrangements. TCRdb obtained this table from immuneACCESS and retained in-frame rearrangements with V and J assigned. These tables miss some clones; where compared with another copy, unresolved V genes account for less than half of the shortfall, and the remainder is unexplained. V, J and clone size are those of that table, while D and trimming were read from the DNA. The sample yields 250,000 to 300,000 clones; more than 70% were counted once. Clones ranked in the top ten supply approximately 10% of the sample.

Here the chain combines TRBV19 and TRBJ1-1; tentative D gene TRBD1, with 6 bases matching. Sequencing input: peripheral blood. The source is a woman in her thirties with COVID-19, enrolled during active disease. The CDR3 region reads CASNPRGTWGTEAFF. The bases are TGTGCCAGTAATCCCCGTGGGACATGGGGGACTGAAGCTTTCTTT.